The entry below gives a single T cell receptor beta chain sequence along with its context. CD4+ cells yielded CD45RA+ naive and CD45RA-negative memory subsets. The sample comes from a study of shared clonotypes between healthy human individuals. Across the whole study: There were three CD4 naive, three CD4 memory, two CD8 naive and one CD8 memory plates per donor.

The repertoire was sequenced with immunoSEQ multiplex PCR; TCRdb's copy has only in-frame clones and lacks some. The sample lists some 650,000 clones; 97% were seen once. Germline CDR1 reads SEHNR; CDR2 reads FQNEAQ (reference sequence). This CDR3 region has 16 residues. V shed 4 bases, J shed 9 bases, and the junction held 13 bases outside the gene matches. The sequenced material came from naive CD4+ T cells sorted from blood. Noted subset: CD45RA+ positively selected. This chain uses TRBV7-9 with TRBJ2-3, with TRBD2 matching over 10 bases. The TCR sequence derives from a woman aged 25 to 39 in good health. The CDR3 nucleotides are TGTGCCAGCAGCTCGAGACTAGCGGGTCCCCAGTGGACGCAGTATTTT. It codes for CASSSRLAGPQWTQYF.